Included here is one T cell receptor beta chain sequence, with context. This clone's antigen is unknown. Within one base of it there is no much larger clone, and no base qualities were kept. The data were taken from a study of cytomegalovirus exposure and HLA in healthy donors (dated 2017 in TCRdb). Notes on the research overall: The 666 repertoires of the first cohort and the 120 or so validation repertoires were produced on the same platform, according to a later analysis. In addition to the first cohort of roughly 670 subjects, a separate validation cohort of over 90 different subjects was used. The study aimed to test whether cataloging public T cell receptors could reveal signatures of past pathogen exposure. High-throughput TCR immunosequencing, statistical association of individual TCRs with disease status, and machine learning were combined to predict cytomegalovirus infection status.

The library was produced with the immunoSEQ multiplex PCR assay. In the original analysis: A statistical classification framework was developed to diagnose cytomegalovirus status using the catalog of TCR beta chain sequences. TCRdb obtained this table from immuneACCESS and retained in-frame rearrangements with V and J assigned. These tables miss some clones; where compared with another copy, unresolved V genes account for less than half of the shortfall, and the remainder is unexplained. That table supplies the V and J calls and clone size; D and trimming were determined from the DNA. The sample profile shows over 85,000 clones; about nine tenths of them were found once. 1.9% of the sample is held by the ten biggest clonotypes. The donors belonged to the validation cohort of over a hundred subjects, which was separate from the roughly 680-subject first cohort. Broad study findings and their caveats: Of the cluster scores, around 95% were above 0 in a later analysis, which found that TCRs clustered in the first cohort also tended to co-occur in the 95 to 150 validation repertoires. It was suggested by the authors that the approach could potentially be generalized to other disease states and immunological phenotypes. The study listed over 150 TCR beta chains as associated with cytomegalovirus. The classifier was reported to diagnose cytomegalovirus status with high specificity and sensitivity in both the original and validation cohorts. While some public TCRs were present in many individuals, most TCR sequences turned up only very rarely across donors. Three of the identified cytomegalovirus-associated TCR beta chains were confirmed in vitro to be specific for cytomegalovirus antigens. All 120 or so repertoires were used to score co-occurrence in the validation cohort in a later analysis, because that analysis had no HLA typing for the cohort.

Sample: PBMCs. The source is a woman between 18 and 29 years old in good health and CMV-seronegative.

The DNA sequence is TGTGCCAGCAGCTTAATGGCGACTAGCGGGGGGCGCACAGATACGCAGTATTTT. Translated, it reads CASSLMATSGGRTDTQYF. The rearranged chain carries TRBV7-2 and TRBJ2-3; 13 bases in the middle match TRBD2. Germline trimming amounts to 2 bases on V and 1 base on J, with 6 as the count of junction bases outside the gene matches. The germline V gene gives CDR1 as SGHTA and CDR2 as FQGNSA. The cysteine opens and the phenylalanine closes a CDR3 of 18 amino acids. Only the CDR3 region is kept as DNA, spanning 54 bases read in frame from base 1.